Below, 20 T cell receptor beta chains from the same sample are listed, as sequenced in a study of post-analysis software for immune sequencing data. Study conclusions and caveats: There were a handful of TRBV segments more frequent in patients than controls, and TRBV5-6, TRBV5-1 and TRBV20-1 were among them.

The TCR beta cDNA libraries contained unique molecular identifiers. Using its own MiXCR run on the PCR reads, TCRdb lists one record per CDR3 protein. The sample has hundreds of thousands of distinct CDR3 sequences, around 60% seen once. The antigens for these receptors are not known. Sequenced input: blood. These receptors all come from a girl aged 2 to 10 with multiple sclerosis.

This clonotype was recorded once. The gene calls are TRBV4-2 and TRBJ2-7; the D gene is possibly TRBD2 (5 bases). Matching the DNA end better, TRBJ2-4 makes the J call doubtful. Per the germline V gene, CDR1 is LGHNA and CDR2 is YNFKEQ. The length of the CDR3 is 18 residues. CDR3 amino acids: CASSQDSIGPGAKNIQYF. As DNA, the CDR3 is TGTGCCAGCAGCCAAGATTCTATAGGGCCGGGGGCCAAAAACATTCAGTACTTC.

The rearrangement uses TRBV12-3 or TRBV12-4 and TRBJ1-1; a weak D match, TRBD1 (5 bases). V was trimmed by 2 bases and J by 3 bases, leaving 10 bases between them. CDR3 length equals 14 residues. The CDR3 nucleotides are TGTGCCAGCAGTTTAAGGGGCGGCGACACTGAAGCTTTCTTT. Translation gives CASSLRGGDTEAFF.

This clonotype turned up a few times. The rearrangement uses TRBV20-1 and TRBJ2-1; the match to TRBD1 covers 8 bases. Looked up from germline, CDR1 is DFQATT and CDR2 is SNEGSKA (reference sequence). CDR3 length: 12 amino acids. The V segment lost 5 bases and the J segment 10 bases; nucleotides outside the gene matches: 7. Here the CDR3 reads CSAGQGAGEQFF. In nucleotides, the CDR3 is TGCAGTGCTGGTCAGGGGGCTGGGGAGCAGTTCTTC.

This chain uses TRBV19 with TRBJ2-1; D remains ambiguous. The CDR3 length is 16 residues. Per the germline V gene, CDR1 is LNHDA and CDR2 is SQIVND (reference sequence). V lost 1 base and J 5 bases, leaving 15 bases between the germline ends. Written as DNA, the CDR3 is TGTGCCAGTAGTATAGGGGCCAAGGGCGGAGACAATGAGCAGTTCTTC. Amino acids: CASSIGAKGGDNEQFF. The variable domain in full, completed from reference TRBV19 and TRBJ2-1, reads DGGITQSPKYLFRKEGQNVTLSCEQNLNHDAMYWYRQDPGQGLRLIYYSQIVNDFQKGDIAEGYSVSREKKESFPLTVTSAQKNPTAFYLCASSIGAKGGDNEQFFGPGTRLTVL.

The rearrangement links TRBV3-1 to TRBJ2-1, with D perhaps assigned TRBD1 or TRBD2 (6 bases each). V was cut by 4 bases and J by 10 bases, with 17 bases left in between. The CDR3 has 14 residues. Per the germline V gene, CDR1 is LGHDT and CDR2 is YNNKEL (reference sequence). CDR3 residues: CASSRAGGLVEQFF. For the CDR3, the DNA is TGTGCCAGCAGCCGTGCTGGGGGGCTGGTCGAGCAGTTCTTC.

The chain is built from TRBV20-1 and TRBJ2-1; D is ambiguous. There are 12 residues in the CDR3. Germline V gene sequence: CDR1 DFQATT, CDR2 SNEGSKA (reference sequence). V lost 5 bases to trimming and J lost 13 bases, with 18 bases between them. The CDR3 is CSAGPIEETQFF. In DNA form, the CDR3 reads TGCAGTGCTGGGCCCATTGAAGAGACCCAGTTCTTC.

The CDR3 spells CASSLDPYFGLLSFSYNEQFF. The CDR3, as DNA: TGTGCCAGCAGCTTAGACCCATACTTCGGTCTATTATCCTTTTCTTACAATGAGCAGTTCTTC. This chain connects TRBV11-2 to TRBJ2-1; D uncertain. Between the trimmed V and J ends, which lost 0 bases and 4 bases, there was a span of 28 bases. The V gene's germline CDR1 is SGHAT and CDR2 FQNNGV. The CDR3 is 21 residues long.

This clonotype showed up just a few times. V is TRBV3-1 and J is TRBJ2-5; 10 bases map to TRBD2. The DNA end lines up better with TRBJ2-7; the J call may be wrong. The CDR3 spans 14 residues. Germline CDR1 reads LGHDT; CDR2 reads YNNKEL (reference sequence). The CDR3: CATTRTSGSYEQYF. CDR3 coding DNA: TGTGCCACTACCCGGACTAGCGGTAGCTACGAGCAGTACTTC.

This rearrangement joins TRBV4-2 to TRBJ2-7; D not resolved. The assigned J gene may be wrong: the sequence end matches TRBJ2-5 better. CDR1 and CDR2 from the germline V gene are LGHNA and YNFKEQ. This CDR3 contains 13 residues. CDR3 coding DNA: TGTGCCAGCAGCCAAGGTCTAGACGGGACCCAGTACTTC. This translates into CASSQGLDGTQYF.

The gene calls are TRBV15 and TRBJ1-5; weak D call: TRBD1 (5 bases). The V and J ends lost 9 bases and 0 bases respectively, with 9 bases between them. The CDR3 is made up of 13 amino acids. Germline CDR1 LNHNV, CDR2 YYDKDF (reference sequence). The CDR3 loop is CATTAYSNQPQHF. CDR3 bases: TGTGCCACGACAGCTTATAGCAATCAGCCCCAGCATTTT.

V is TRBV6-6 and J is TRBJ2-2, with 7 bases matching TRBD2. The trim removed 2 bases at V and 8 bases at J, leaving 8 bases unmatched. Germline loops: CDR1 MNHNY, CDR2 SVGAGI (reference sequence). The CDR3 extends over 15 amino acids. The DNA for the CDR3 is TGTGCCAGCAGTTACATCCGGGAGGAGTTGGGGGAGCTGTTTTTT. This gives the protein CASSYIREELGELFF.

The chain recombines TRBV29-1 with TRBJ2-1; D perhaps matches TRBD2 (5 bases). Looked up from germline, CDR1 is SQVTM and CDR2 is ANQGSEA. CDR3 size: 12 residues. Trimming removed 2 bases from V and 6 bases from J, with 8 bases in between. This chain's CDR3 is CSVELRVNEQFF. The CDR3 DNA reads TGCAGCGTTGAATTGAGGGTCAATGAGCAGTTCTTC.

The chain is built from TRBV7-2 and TRBJ2-1; D is possibly TRBD2 (6 bases). Germline values: CDR1 SGHTA, CDR2 FQGNSA. This CDR3 has 14 amino acids. Trimming shortened V by 6 bases and J by 6 bases, and 15 bases separated the two germline ends. Here the CDR3 DNA reads TGTGCCAGCAGAGGCGGGACCGTAAGCAATGAGCAGTTCTTC. Translation: CASRGGTVSNEQFF.

The chain has TRBV7-9 and TRBJ1-1; a possible D gene is TRBD1 (6 bases). The CDR3 length is 15 residues. The germline V and J ends were trimmed by 5 bases and 4 bases, with 17 bases remaining between them. Looked up from germline, CDR1 is SEHNR and CDR2 is FQNEAQ (reference sequence). The CDR3 here is CASSIHGTSGTEAFF. CDR3 in DNA: TGTGCCAGCAGCATTCACGGGACATCGGGCACTGAAGCTTTCTTT.

This sequence joins TRBV19 and TRBJ2-7, with D unresolved. The V end lost 4 bases, the J end lost 3 bases, and 10 bases lay between the germline ends. The V gene's germline CDR1 is LNHDA and CDR2 SQIVND (reference sequence). The CDR3 runs to 13 residues. The DNA for the CDR3 is TGTGCCAGTAGTAAGGGAAGGGACTACGAGCAGTACTTC. As protein: CASSKGRDYEQYF. The full variable domain, its missing parts supplied by reference TRBV19 and TRBJ2-7, is DGGITQSPKYLFRKEGQNVTLSCEQNLNHDAMYWYRQDPGQGLRLIYYSQIVNDFQKGDIAEGYSVSREKKESFPLTVTSAQKNPTAFYLCASSKGRDYEQYFGPGTRLTVT.

V and J are TRBV5-1 and TRBJ2-1; 9 nucleotides line up with TRBD1. Germline trimming cut 4 bases from V and 2 bases from J; bases unmatched to any gene: 10. This CDR3 has 17 residues. Per the germline V gene, CDR1 is SGHRS and CDR2 is YFSETQ. The CDR3, as DNA: TGCGCCAGCAGCCTGTTGACAGGGGGGGCAACCTACAATGAGCAGTTCTTC. This gives the protein CASSLLTGGATYNEQFF.

The V call is TRBV6-2 or TRBV6-3, the J call TRBJ1-5; no definite D call. V was clipped by 2 bases and J by 6 bases, with 11 bases between them. Germline CDR1 MNHEY, CDR2 SVGEGT. The CDR3 contains 14 residues. This chain's CDR3 is CASSYRSGGQPQHF. DNA for the CDR3: TGTGCCAGCAGTTACCGCTCGGGCGGTCAGCCCCAGCATTTT.

This clonotype was found a few times. Being one base from a much bigger clone, this may be a read error. The chain is built from TRBV12-3 or TRBV12-4 and TRBJ2-5, with D hard to call. This CDR3 has 12 residues. Trimming left V 6 bases short and J 5 bases short, with 10 bases between. CDR3 bases: TGTGCCAGCAGCTTATGGTGGGAGACCCAGTACTTC. It codes for CASSLWWETQYF.

This chain's CDR3 is CSVLFPTSYNEQFF. The CDR3 DNA is TGCAGTGTTCTTTTCCCTACCTCCTACAATGAGCAGTTCTTC. The chain carries TRBV20-1 and TRBJ2-1, with D unclear. V gave up 7 bases and J gave up 0 bases, with 13 bases separating them. Germline values: CDR1 DFQATT, CDR2 SNEGSKA (reference sequence). There are 14 residues in the CDR3.

Note on this clonotype: One junction end does not reproduce the germline sequence, and a read error may be involved. This chain connects TRBV5-1 to TRBJ2-3, with TRBD2 identical over 7 bases. The germline CDR1 and CDR2 sequences are SGHRS and YFSETQ. The CDR3 totals 15 residues. Here the CDR3 reads CASSEGGGSTETQYF. CDR3 nucleotides: TGCGCCAGCAGCGAAGGCGGGGGAAGCACAGAGACGCAGTATTTT.